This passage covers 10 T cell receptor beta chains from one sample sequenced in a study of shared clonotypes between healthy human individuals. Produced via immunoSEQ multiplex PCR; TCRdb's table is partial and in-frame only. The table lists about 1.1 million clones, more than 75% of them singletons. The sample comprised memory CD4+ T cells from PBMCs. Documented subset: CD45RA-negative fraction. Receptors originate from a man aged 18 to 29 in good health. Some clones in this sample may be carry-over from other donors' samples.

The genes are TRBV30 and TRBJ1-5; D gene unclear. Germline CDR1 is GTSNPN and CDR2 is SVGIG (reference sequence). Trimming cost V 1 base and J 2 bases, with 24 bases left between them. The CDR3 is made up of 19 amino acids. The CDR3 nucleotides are TGTGCCTGGAGTGGCAATACCCTCGGACCCGAAAGCCGCAATCAGCCCCAGCATTTT. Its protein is CAWSGNTLGPESRNQPQHF.

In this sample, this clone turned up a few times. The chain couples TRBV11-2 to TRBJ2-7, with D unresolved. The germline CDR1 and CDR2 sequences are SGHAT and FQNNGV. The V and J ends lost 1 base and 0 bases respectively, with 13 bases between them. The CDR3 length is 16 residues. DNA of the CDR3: TGTGCCAGCAGCTTAGTCCGAGGCTCGAGCTCCTACGAGCAGTACTTC. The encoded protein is CASSLVRGSSSYEQYF.

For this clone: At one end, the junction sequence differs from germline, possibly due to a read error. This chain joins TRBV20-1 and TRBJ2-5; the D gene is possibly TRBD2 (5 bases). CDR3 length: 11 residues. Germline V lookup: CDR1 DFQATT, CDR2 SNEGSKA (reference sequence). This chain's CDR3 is CSAVRTPDQHF. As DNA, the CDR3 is TGCAGTGCCGTCAGGACTCCTGATCAGCACTTC.

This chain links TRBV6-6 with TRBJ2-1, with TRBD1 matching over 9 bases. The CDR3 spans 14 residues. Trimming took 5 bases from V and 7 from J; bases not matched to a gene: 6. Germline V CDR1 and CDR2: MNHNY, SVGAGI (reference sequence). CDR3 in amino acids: CASSPGTGLNEQFF. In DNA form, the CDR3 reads TGTGCCAGCAGTCCCGGGACAGGGCTTAATGAGCAGTTCTTC.

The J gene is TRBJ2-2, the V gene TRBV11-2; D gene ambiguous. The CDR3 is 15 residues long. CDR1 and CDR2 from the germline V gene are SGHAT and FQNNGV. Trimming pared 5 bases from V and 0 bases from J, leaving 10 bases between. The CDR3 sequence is CASSPQAANTGELFF. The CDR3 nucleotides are TGTGCCAGCAGCCCCCAGGCGGCGAACACCGGGGAGCTGTTTTTT.

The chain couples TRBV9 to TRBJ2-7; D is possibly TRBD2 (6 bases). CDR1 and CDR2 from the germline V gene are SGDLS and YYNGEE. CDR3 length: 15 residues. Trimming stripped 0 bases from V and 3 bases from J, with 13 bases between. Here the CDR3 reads CASSVDVRESYEQYF. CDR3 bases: TGTGCCAGCAGCGTAGATGTTCGGGAGAGCTACGAGCAGTACTTC.

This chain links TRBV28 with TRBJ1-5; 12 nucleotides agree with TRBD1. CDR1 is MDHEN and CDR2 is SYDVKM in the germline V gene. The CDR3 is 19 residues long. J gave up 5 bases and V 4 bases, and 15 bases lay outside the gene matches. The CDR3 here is CASSSLNLRDRGRDQPQHF. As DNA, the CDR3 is TGTGCCAGCAGTTCACTGAATCTCCGGGACAGGGGGCGAGATCAGCCCCAGCATTTT. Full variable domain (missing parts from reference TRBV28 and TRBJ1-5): DVKVTQSSRYLVKRTGEKVFLECVQDMDHENMFWYRQDPGLGLRLIYFSYDVKMKEKGDIPEGYSVSREKKERFSLILESASTNQTSMYLCASSSLNLRDRGRDQPQHFGDGTRLSIL.

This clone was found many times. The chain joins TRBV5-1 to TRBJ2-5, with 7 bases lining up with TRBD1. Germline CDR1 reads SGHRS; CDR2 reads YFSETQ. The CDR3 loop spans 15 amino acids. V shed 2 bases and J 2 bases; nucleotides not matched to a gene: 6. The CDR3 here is CASSFGTALQETQYF. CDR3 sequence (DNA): TGCGCCAGCAGCTTTGGGACAGCACTTCAAGAGACCCAGTACTTC.

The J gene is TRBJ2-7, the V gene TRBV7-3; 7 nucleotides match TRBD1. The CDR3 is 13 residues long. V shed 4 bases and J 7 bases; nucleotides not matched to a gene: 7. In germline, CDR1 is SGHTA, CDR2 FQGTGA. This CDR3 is CASSSNRGGEQYF. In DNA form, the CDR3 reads TGTGCCAGCAGCTCCAACAGGGGCGGGGAGCAGTACTTC.

CDR3: CASSHRGDTDTQYF. The CDR3, as DNA: TGTGCCAGCAGCCACAGGGGAGACACAGATACGCAGTATTTT. The chain employs TRBV27 and TRBJ2-3; 7 positions agree with TRBD1. After removal of 6 bases from V and 2 bases from J, the junction contained 5 bases not matched to a gene. Germline CDR1 MNHEY, CDR2 SMNVEV (reference sequence). The CDR3 covers 14 residues.